Detailed here is one TCR beta chain. This clone was detected once. No cognate antigen has been identified for it. No base-level quality is on record; no much larger clone is a single base apart. In the prospective study, participants were roughly 18 to 100 years old, resided in under 30 geographic areas of the United States, and were enrolled through a virtual design. To assign participants to cohorts, the prospective study relied on clinical history that participants themselves reported in a screening survey and a study questionnaire. Exposed participants were defined as having been in contact with someone with a PCR-confirmed or clinician-diagnosed COVID-19 case within 2 weeks of study entry. In the prospective study, whole blood, serum and a nasopharyngeal or oropharyngeal swab were collected from each participant by mobile phlebotomists. Over a roughly 2-month period, participants in the prospective study had the option of providing additional blood draws and questionnaires. Before DNA extraction, prospective study blood samples were shipped either frozen or at room temperature.

These data originate in a study of blood T cell repertoires in COVID-19 (dated by TCRdb to 2019 to 2021). Background for the entire study: The collaborator samples originated in the United States, Italy and Spain and spanned the acute and convalescent phases of COVID-19. The material from the prospective study consisted of cDNA or gDNA derived from T cells, B-cell-depleted T cells, or PBMCs. The dataset comprised deeply sampled blood TCRbeta repertoires from subjects exposed to, actively infected with, or recovered from COVID-19. The repertoires were released in a freely available public database meant as a resource for research on the immune response to SARS-CoV-2. The samples were drawn from two sources: the first 160 participants of the ongoing ImmuneRACE study, and 950 to 1,500 subjects contributed by 6 global collaborators. A de-identified subject ID, COVID-19 status, age in years and sex were almost always included in the sample metadata. Where available, HLA class I and class II types were taken from metadata supplied by the sample provider and were not determined by assay-based typing. The paper's findings and limits, for the study overall: The quantity of clinical and demographic metadata differed by source and by participant and was supplied without curation.

TCRbeta CDR3 regions were amplified from genomic DNA using the immunoSEQ Assay, a bias-controlled multiplex PCR. In the source study's methods: Within the assay, amplification of reference gene primers was used to estimate how many nucleated cells each sample contained. To quantify the absolute abundance of each unique TCRbeta CDR3 rearrangement, sequence reads were collapsed and filtered. Productive Simpson clonality was computed per sample as the square root of Simpson's diversity index over productive rearrangements. Here the immuneACCESS table is served through TCRdb, limited to in-frame sequences with V and J called. Missing clones are a known gap in these copies; in checked studies unresolved V genes cover under half, and the rest lacks a known reason. The V and J calls and clone size were taken over from that table, and D and trimming were inferred from the DNA. Present in this sample are roughly 140,000 clones, about four fifths of which were seen just once. The top ten constitute roughly 5.5% of the sample.

The sequenced material came from PBMCs or T cells enriched from blood (not recorded which). The receptor's source is a woman aged 45-65 years who had been exposed to COVID-19.

CDR3 protein: CASSLAGGRYTDTQYF. The DNA sequence is TGTGCCAGCAGCTTAGCCGGGGGAAGATACACAGATACGCAGTATTTT. The chain was built from TRBV7-9 and TRBJ2-3, with TRBD2 perhaps the D gene, on 6 matching bases. From cysteine to phenylalanine, the CDR3 is 16 amino acids long. CDR3 DNA only is kept here, 48 bases in frame from base 1. Relative to germline, V is 0 bases shorter and J is 2 bases shorter, with 12 bases between their ends. CDR1 is given as SEHNR and CDR2 as FQNEAQ, both from the germline V gene (reference sequence).